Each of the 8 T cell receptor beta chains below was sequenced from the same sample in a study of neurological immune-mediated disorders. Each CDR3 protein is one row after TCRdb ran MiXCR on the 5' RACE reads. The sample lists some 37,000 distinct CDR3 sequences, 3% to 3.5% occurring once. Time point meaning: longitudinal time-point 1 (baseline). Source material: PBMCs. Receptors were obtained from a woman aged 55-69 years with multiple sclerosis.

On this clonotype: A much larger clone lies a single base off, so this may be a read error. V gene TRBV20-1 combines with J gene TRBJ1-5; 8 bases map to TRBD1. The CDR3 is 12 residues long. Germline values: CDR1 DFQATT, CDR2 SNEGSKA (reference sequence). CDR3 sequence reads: CSASPDRVSLNF. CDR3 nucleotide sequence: TGCAGTGCTAGCCCGGACAGGGTCTCCCTCAATTTT.

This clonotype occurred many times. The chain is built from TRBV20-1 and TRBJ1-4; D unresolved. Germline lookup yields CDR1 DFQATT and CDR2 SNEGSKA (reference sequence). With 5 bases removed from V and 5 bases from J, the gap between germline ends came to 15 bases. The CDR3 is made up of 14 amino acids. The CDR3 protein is CSASQDSLNEKLFF. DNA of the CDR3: TGCAGTGCTTCCCAAGATTCTCTCAATGAAAAACTGTTTTTT.

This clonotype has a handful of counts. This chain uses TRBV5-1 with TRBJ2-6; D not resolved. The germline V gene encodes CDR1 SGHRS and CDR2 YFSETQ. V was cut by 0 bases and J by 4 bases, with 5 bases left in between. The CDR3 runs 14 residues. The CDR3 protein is CASSLATGANVLTF. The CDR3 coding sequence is TGCGCCAGCAGCTTGGCCACCGGGGCCAACGTCCTGACTTTC.

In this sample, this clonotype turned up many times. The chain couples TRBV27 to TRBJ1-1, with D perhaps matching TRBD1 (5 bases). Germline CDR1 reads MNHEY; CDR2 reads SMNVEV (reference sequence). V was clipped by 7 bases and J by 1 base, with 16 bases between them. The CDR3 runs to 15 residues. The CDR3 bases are TGTGCCAGCACCCCAGCGGGGAGGGGGAACACTGAAGCTTTCTTT. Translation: CASTPAGRGNTEAFF.

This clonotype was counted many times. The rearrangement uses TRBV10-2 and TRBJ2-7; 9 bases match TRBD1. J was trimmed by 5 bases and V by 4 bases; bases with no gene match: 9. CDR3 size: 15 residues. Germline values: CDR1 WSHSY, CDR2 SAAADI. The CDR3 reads CASSGPGQGTHEQYF. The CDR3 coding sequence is TGCGCCAGCAGTGGCCCGGGACAGGGAACCCACGAGCAGTACTTC.

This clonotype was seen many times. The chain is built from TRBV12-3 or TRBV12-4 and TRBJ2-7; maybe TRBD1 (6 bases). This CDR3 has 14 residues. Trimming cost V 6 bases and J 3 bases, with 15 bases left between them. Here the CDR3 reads CASRPGQSFYEQYF. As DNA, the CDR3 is TGTGCCAGCAGGCCAGGACAGTCCTTCTACGAGCAGTACTTC.

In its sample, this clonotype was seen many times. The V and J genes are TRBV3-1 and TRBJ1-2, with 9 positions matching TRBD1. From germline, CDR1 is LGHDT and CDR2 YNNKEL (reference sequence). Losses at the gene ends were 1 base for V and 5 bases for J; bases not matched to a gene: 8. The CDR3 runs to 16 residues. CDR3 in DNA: TGTGCCAGCAGCCAAGGGGGGACAGGGCCGGGGTATGGCTACACCTTC. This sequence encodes CASSQGGTGPGYGYTF.

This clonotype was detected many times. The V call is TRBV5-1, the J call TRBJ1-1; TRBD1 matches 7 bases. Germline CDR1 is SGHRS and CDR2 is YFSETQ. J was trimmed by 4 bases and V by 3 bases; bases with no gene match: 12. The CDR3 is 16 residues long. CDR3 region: CASSSLDTGAGTEAFF. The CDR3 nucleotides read TGCGCCAGCAGCTCATTAGACACAGGGGCAGGCACTGAAGCTTTCTTT.